The clone carrying this T cell receptor beta chain was picked up a small number of times. Its antigen is not known. This specimen comes from a study of cytomegalovirus exposure and HLA in healthy donors. General study findings and limits: A later analysis reportedly found that, within productive TCRs, an Asian-associated ancestry cluster had fewer N-insertions than the mean observed across the 666 donors. Published work reported that the classifier diagnosed cytomegalovirus status with high specificity and sensitivity.

Both 60 Vbeta primers and 13 Jbeta primers went into the PCR. Study processing details: Later work found 65 million to 85 million unique TCR beta chains, with approximately 12 million shared. TCRdb keeps only in-frame clones here, not all; method: immunoSEQ multiplex PCR. V and J calls and clone size follow that table, whereas D and trimming were derived from the DNA. In the table there are around 140,000 clones, approximately 71% of which are singletons. The receptor was derived from a man aged 40-49 years in good health and CMV-seronegative. Input material: PBMCs.

CDR3 nucleotide sequence: TGTGCCAGTAGTACGTACGAGGGGGCGGCCGGGGAGCTGTTTTTT. Amino acid sequence: CASSTYEGAAGELFF. This chain joins TRBV19 and TRBJ2-2, with 7 bases matching TRBD1. Germline CDR1 and CDR2: LNHDA and SQIVND (reference sequence). The CDR3 runs 15 residues. Trimming removed 4 bases from V and 6 bases from J; junction bases left unmatched: 8.